These 6 T cell receptor beta chains were all obtained from the same sample, sequenced in a study of kidney transplant recipient with SARS-CoV-2 infection. TCRdb reanalysed the reads using MiXCR and keeps one entry per CDR3 protein. Here the sample spans roughly 230,000 distinct CDR3 sequences, less than 35% being singletons. The input for sequencing was a blood sample, taken at baseline and between days 110 and 120 from a kidney transplant recipient. These receptors were obtained from a young adult male patient who had COVID-19 and was a kidney transplant recipient. Some T cells may be the graft donor's.

The table lists this clonotype with many counts. The chain uses TRBV10-1 and TRBJ2-1; D gene unclear. The germline V gene encodes CDR1 WNHNN and CDR2 SYGVQD (reference sequence). This CDR3 comprises 17 residues. V lost 2 bases and J lost 2, with 16 bases in between. CDR3 bases: TGCGCCAGCAGTGAGGGGTTCCGCGGATCCCCCTACAATGAGCAGTTCTTC. Translation gives CASSEGFRGSPYNEQFF.

The chain has TRBV29-1 and TRBJ2-3, with TRBD1 identical over 7 bases. CDR3 length: 15 residues. V shed 0 bases and J 2 bases; nucleotides not matched to a gene: 5. Per germline, CDR1 SQVTM and CDR2 ANQGSEA. CDR3 sequence (DNA): TGCAGCGTTGAAGAAACGGGACAGTCCACAGATACGCAGTATTTT. It encodes CSVEETGQSTDTQYF.

In the case of this clonotype: This likely stems from a read error, as it lies one base from a far larger clone. V is TRBV3-1 and J is TRBJ2-7; no firm D call. The germline V and J ends were trimmed by 2 bases and 12 bases, with 29 bases remaining between them. From germline, CDR1 is LGHDT and CDR2 YNNKEL (reference sequence). The length of the CDR3 is 17 residues. The CDR3 nucleotides are TGTGCCAGCAGCCAAACTGTTCCCATTTCTTTCTCTGAGACCCGGTACTTC. Protein product: CASSQTVPISFSETRYF.

This clonotype appeared many times. The chain has TRBV28 and TRBJ1-5; 7 positions agree with TRBD1. The V and J ends lost 5 bases and 4 bases, in that order; junction bases with no gene match: 8. Germline assignment: CDR1 MDHEN and CDR2 SYDVKM. This CDR3 has 15 amino acids. The CDR3: CASSQGEGGNQPQHF. As DNA, the CDR3 is TGTGCCAGCAGTCAGGGGGAAGGAGGGAATCAGCCCCAGCATTTT.

This clonotype came up a few times. The V call is TRBV14, the J call TRBJ2-7, with TRBD2 matching 7 bases. The length of the CDR3 is 14 residues. Per the germline V gene, CDR1 is SGHDN and CDR2 is FVKESK. V was clipped by 3 bases and J by 2 bases; unmatched bases: 4. The CDR3 bases are TGTGCCAGCAGCCAGATCCGGGAGGCCTACGAGCAGTACTTC. Amino acid sequence: CASSQIREAYEQYF.

In regard to this clonotype: One end of the junction varies from germline; a read error may be responsible. The V call is TRBV7-3, the J call TRBJ2-1; D gene unclear. The CDR3 sequence is 13 residues long. Germline V gives CDR1 SGHTA, CDR2 FQGTGA. The CDR3 here is CASSLIGEDEQLF. As DNA, the CDR3 is TGTGCCAGCAGCTTAATCGGCGAGGATGAGCAGCTCTTC.